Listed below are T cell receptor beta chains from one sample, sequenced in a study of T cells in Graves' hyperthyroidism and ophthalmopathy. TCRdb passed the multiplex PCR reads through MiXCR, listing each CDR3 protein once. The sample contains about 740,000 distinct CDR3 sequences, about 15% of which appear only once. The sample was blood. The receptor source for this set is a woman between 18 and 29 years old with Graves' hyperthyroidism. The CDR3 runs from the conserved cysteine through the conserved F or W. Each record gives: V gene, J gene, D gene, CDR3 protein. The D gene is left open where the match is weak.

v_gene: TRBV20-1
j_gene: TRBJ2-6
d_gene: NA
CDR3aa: CSALTGTNLSF

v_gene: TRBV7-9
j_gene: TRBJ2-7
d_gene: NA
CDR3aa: CASSLAGAPPPYEQYF

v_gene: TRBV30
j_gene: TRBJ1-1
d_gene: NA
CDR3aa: CAWKIDSYGEAFF

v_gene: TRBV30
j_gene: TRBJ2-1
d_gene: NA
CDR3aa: CAWSQGPEQFF

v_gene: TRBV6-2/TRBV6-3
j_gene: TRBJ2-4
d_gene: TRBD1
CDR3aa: CASSRTGGRVYIQYF

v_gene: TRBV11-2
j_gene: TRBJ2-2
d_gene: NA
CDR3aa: CASSLDFSGPNTGEPFF

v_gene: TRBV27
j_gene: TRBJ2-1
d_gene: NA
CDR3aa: CASSLFTTVSHEQFF

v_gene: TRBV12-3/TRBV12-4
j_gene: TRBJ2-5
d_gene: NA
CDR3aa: CASSLNREETQYF

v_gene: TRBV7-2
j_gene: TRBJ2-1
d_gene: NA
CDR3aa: CASSFGYYGSYNEQFF

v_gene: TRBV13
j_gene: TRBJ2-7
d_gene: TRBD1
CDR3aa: CASRGTGTGYEQYF

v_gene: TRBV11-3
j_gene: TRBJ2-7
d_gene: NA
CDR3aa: CASSSSQTYEQYF

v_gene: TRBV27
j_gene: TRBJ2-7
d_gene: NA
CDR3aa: CASSFSPSSYEQYF

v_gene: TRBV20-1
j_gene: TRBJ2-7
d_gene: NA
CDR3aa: CSARTGHSGEQYF

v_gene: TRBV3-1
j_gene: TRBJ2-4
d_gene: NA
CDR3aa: CASSQMRDINIQYF

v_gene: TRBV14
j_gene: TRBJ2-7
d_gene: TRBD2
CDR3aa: CASKASGSYEQYF

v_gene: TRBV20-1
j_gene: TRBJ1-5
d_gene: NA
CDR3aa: CSGLISGQPQHF

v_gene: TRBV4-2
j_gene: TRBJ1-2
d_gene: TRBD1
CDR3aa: CASSQPDRNGYTF

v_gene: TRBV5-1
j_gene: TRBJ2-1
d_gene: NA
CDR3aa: CASSPRGLRGANNEQFF

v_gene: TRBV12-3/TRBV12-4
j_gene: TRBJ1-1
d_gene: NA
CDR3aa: CASSFRGNLGTEAFF

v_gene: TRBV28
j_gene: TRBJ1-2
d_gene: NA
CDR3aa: CASSSRDTNRFNYGYTF

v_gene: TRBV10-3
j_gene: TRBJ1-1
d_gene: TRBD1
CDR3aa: CAIRPTGVDTEAFF

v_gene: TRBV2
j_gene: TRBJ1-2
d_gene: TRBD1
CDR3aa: CASSEAVDRGLRGYTF

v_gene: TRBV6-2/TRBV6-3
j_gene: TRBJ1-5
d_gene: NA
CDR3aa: CASSYSGGSQPQHF

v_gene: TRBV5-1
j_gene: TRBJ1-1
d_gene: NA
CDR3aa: CASSLRGAYTEAFF

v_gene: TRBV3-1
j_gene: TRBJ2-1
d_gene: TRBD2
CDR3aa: CASSLVAGGTYNEQFF

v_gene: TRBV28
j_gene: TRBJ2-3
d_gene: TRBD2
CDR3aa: CASRPAGAIDTQYF

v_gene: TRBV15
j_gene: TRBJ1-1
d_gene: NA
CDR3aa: CATSRKQGSEAFF

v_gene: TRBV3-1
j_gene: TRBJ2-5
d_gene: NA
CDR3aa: CASSPQSGPGRRGLQETQYF

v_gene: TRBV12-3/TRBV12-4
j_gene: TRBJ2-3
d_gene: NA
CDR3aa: CASSPPGLGADTQYF

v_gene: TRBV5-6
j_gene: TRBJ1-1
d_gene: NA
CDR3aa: CASSLRRTRVNTEAFF

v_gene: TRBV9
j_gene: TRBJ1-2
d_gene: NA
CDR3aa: CASSDSPEGNYGYTF

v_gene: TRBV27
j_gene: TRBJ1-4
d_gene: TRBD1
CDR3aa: CASSLWGTGGSEKLFF

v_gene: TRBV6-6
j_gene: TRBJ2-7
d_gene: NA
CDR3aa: CASSYSITGDGEQYF

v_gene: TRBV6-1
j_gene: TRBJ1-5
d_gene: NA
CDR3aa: CASSRGKDQPQHF

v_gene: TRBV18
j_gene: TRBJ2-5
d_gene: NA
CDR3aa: CASSPSMRETQYF

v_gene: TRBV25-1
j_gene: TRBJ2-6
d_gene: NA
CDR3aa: CASSEGPGSGANVLTF

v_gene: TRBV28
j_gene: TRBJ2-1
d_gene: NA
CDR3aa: CASSRGPRGEQFF

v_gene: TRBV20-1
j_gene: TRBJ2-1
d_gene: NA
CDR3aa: CSARPLYQAVPNEQFF

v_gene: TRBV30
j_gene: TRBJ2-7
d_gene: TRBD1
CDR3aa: CAWGDSSYEQYF

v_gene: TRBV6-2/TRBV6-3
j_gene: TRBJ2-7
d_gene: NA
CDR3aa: CASSYSSQVGAYEQYF

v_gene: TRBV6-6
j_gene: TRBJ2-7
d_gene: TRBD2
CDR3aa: CASSYSILAGECEQYF

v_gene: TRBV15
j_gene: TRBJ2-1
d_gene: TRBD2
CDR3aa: CATSRRPSGSRNEQFF

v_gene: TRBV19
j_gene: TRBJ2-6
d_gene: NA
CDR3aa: CASTGGAGVGSGANVLTF